This section outlines one TCR beta chain sequence together with its context. The CDR3 totals 17 residues. CDR1 is MDHEN and CDR2 is SYDVKM in the germline V gene. The V end lost 8 bases, the J end lost 1 base, and 21 bases lay between the germline ends. This specimen comes from a study of OX40 agonist ivuxolimab in advanced cancers. Study-wide context: Subjects had a mean age of about 65 years, with a range of 23 to 79; around 83% were male.

Generated by immunoSEQ multiplex PCR, the TCRdb table keeps only in-frame clones and is missing some. Of approximately 45,000 clones in the sample, approximately 91% are singletons; the top ten hold 40% to 65%. V is TRBV28 and J is TRBJ1-5; TRBD1 might be the D (5 bases). Sequences were derived from CD4+ or CD8+ T cells sorted from blood, sampled in a trial of the OX40 agonist ivuxolimab. This receptor was identified in an adult with an advanced solid tumor such as melanoma, head and neck, liver or kidney cancer. DNA for the CDR3: TGTGCCAGCTTCCACGGAGGGGTGCTGGTAAGCAATCAGCCCCAGCATTTT. It is translated as CASFHGGVLVSNQPQHF.